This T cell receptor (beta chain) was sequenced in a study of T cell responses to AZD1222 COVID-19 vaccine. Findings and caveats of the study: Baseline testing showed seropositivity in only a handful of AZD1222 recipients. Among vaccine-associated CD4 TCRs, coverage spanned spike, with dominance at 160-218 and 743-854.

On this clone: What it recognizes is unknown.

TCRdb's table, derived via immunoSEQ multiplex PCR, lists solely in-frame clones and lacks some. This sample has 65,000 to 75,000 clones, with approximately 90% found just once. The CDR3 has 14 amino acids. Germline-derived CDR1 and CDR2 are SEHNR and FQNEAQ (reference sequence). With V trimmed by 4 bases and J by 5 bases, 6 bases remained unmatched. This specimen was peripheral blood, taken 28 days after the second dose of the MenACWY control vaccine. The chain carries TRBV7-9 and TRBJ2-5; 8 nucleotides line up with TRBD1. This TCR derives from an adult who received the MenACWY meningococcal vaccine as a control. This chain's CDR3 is CASSWTGFRETQYF. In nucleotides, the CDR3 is TGTGCCAGCAGCTGGACAGGGTTTAGGGAGACCCAGTACTTC.